This TCR beta chain was recorded in a study of blood T cell repertoires in COVID-19. Study background: Researchers got acute and convalescent COVID-19 samples from the United States, Italy and Spain. PBMCs, B-cell-depleted T cells, or T cells were the source of the cDNA or gDNA that made up the material.

Generated by immunoSEQ multiplex PCR, the TCRdb table keeps only in-frame clones and is missing some. The sample consists of around 230,000 clones, approximately 80% of them appearing once. This CDR3 is 16 amino acids long. Germline V CDR1 and CDR2: KGHSH, LQKENI. V dropped 5 bases and J dropped 0 bases, with 14 bases sitting between them. Sequencing was done on a sample of peripheral blood. The chain joins TRBV18 to TRBJ1-3, with D possibly being TRBD1 (5 bases). The receptor comes from a man between 35 and 55 years old with acute or convalescent COVID-19. CDR3 in DNA: TGTGCCAGCTCATCCGACAGCCCAGACTCTGGAAACACCATATATTTT. Amino acids: CASSSDSPDSGNTIYF.